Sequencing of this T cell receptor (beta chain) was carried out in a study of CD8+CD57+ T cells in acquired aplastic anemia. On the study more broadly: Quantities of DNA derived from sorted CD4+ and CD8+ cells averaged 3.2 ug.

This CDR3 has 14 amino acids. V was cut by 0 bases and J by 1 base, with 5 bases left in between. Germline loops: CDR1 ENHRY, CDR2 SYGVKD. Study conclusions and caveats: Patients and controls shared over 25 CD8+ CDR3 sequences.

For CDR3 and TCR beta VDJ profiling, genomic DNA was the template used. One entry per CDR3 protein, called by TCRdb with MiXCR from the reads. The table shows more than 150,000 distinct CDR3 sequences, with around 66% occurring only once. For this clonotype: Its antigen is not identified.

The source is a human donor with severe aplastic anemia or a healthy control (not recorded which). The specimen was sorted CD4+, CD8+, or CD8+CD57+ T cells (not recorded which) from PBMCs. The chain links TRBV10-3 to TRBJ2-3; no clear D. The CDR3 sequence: CAISESVGTDTQYF. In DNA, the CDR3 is TGTGCCATCAGTGAGTCGGTAGGCACAGATACGCAGTATTTT.